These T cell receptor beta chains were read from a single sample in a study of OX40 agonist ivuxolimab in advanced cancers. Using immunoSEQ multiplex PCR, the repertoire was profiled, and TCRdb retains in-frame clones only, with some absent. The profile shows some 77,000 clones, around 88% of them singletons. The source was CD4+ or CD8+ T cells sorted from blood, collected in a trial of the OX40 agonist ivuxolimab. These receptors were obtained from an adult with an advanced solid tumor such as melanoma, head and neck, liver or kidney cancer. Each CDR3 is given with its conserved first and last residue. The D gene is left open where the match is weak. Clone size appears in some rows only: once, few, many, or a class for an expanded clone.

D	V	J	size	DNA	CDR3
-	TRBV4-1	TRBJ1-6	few	TGCGCCAGCAGCCAAACTGTGCAGGAGAATTCACCCCTCCACTTT	CASSQTVQENSPLHF
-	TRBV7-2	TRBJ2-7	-	TGTGCCAGCAGCCTCTACTACGAGCAGTACTTC	CASSLYYEQYF
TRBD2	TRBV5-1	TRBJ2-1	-	TGCGCCAGCAGCACTCGGACTAGCGGGAACTACAATGAGCAGTTCTTC	CASSTRTSGNYNEQFF
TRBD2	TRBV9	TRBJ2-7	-	TGTGCCAGCAGCGTAGGGGAGGGGTTTACCTACGAGCAGTACTTC	CASSVGEGFTYEQYF
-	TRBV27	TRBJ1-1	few	TGTGCCAGCAGTTTGGATAGGGTCGGGATGAACACTGAAGCTTTCTTT	CASSLDRVGMNTEAFF
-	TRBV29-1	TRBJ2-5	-	TGCAGCGTTGTTAGGCAGGGTCAGGCGGAGACCCAGTACTTC	CSVVRQGQAETQYF
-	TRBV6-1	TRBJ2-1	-	TGTGCCAGCGACGGGCAGGGATGGAGCGATGAGCAGTTCTTC	CASDGQGWSDEQFF
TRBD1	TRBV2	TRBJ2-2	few	TGTGCCAGCATGAGGGGACAGGCGAACACCGGGGAGCTGTTTTTT	CASMRGQANTGELFF
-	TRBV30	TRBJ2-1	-	TGTGCCTGGTATCAGGGGACCTACAATGAGCAGTTCTTC	CAWYQGTYNEQFF
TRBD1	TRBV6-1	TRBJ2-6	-	TGTGCCAGCAGTGAATGGGGACAGGCCTCTGGGGCCAACGTCCTGACTTTC	CASSEWGQASGANVLTF
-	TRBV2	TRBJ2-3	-	TGTGCCAGCAGTGGGGGGGCGTCCAAAAGCACAGATACGCAGTATTTT	CASSGGASKSTDTQYF
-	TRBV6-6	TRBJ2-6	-	TGTGCCAGCAGTGCCAGCTATGGGGCCAACGTCCTGACTTTC	CASSASYGANVLTF
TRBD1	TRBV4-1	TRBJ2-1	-	TGCGCCAGCAGCCAAGATGGACAGGGGAGGAATGAGCAGTTCTTC	CASSQDGQGRNEQFF
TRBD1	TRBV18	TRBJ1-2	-	TGTGCCAGCTCATCGACAGGGGGAAACTATGGCTACACCTTC	CASSSTGGNYGYTF
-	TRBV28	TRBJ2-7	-	TGTGCCAGCGAGACAGCCTACGAGCAGTACTTC	CASETAYEQYF
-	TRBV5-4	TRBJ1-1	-	TGTGCCAGCAGCTTGGGGGGGAACACTGAAGCTTTCTTT	CASSLGGNTEAFF
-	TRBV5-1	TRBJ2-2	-	TGCGCCAGCAGCTTGGAGCCAGGGGGGAACGGGGAGCTGTTTTTT	CASSLEPGGNGELFF
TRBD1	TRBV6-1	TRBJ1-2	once	TGTGCCAGCACTGGGACAGGGGGTTATTCTGGCTACACCTTC	CASTGTGGYSGYTF
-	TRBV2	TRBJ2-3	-	TGTGCCAGCACCGCCGGCGCAGGGCGGACAGATACGCAGTATTTT	CASTAGAGRTDTQYF
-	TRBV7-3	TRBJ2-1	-	TGTGCCAGCAGCTTACAGGGTTTAGGTGAGCAGTTCTTC	CASSLQGLGEQFF
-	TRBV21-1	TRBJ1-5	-	TGTGCCAGCAGCAACAGAGTCCAGGGGGACAATCAGCCCCAGCATTTT	CASSNRVQGDNQPQHF
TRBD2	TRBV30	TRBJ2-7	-	TGTGCCTGGACGCAGGGGGGACTAGCGGGAAGCTACGAGCAGTACTTC	CAWTQGGLAGSYEQYF
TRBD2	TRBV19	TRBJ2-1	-	TGTGCCAGTAGTATCGTGACTAGCGGGGGAAAATACAATGAGCAGTTCTTC	CASSIVTSGGKYNEQFF
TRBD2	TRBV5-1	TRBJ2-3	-	TGCGCCAGCAGCTTGGAAGCTAGCGGGGCGGATGGTCGGTTAGATACGCAGTATTTT	CASSLEASGADGRLDTQYF
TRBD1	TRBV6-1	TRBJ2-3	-	TGTGCCAGCACCGGACAGGGAGTAAGGACAGATACGCAGTATTTT	CASTGQGVRTDTQYF
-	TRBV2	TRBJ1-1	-	TGTGCCAGCAAACCAGGGGATAATACTGAAGCTTTCTTT	CASKPGDNTEAFF
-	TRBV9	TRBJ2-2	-	TGTGCCAGCAGCGTAGCGGGGGCTTACACCGGGGAGCTGTTTTTT	CASSVAGAYTGELFF
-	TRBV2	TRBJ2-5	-	TGTGCCAGCAGCGCTACCTTCCTCCGGGACGGGGGAATAATTCCCCAGTACTTC	CASSATFLRDGGIIPQYF
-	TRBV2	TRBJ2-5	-	TGTGCCAGCACCCCCCAGGGGCTCGGGGAGACCCAGTACTTC	CASTPQGLGETQYF
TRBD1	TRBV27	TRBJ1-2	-	TGTGCCAGCAGTCCCAGGACAGGGCTCTATGGCTACACCTTC	CASSPRTGLYGYTF
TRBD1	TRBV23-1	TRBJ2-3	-	TGCGCCAGCAGTCAATCCCCCGACGACAGGGAAGCAGATACGCAGTATTTT	CASSQSPDDREADTQYF
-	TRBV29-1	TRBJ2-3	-	TGCAGCGCCCAGGTGGGGGTCACCAGCACAGATACGCAGTATTTT	CSAQVGVTSTDTQYF
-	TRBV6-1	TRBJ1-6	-	TGTGCCAGCAGAGACGCCTCACCCCTCCACTTT	CASRDASPLHF
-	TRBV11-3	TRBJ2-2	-	TGTGCCAGCAGCTTAGAAGGGATCGGGGAGCTGTTTTTT	CASSLEGIGELFF
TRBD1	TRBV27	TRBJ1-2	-	TGTGCCAGCACCCTCGGGACAGGGGCTAACTATGGCTACACCTTC	CASTLGTGANYGYTF
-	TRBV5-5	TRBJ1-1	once	TGTGCCAGCAAGGGGTTTGTGGCCACTGAAGCTTTCTTT	CASKGFVATEAFF
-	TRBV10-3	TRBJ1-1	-	TGTGCCATCAGTGAAGAGATGAACACTGAAGCTTTCTTT	CAISEEMNTEAFF
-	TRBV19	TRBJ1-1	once	TGTGCCAGTACTCAGGTCCTGAACACTGAAGCTTTCTTT	CASTQVLNTEAFF
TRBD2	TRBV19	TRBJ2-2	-	TGTGCCAGTAGTATCTCTCCCTTAGCGGGGAACACCGGGGAGCTGTTTTTT	CASSISPLAGNTGELFF
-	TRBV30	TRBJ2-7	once	TGTGCCTGGAGTTTCGCAAACGAGCAGTACTTC	CAWSFANEQYF
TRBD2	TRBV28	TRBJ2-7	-	TGTGCCAGCAGTTTAGGGGGGGAGATAAGGCAGTACTTC	CASSLGGEIRQYF
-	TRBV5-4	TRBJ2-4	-	TGTGCCAGCAGCCCGAGACTCGGGGAATTGGCCATTCAGTACTTC	CASSPRLGELAIQYF
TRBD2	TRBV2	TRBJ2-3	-	TGTGCCAGCAGCGATCCCCGACTAGCGGGGGGACTAAGCACAGATACGCAGTATTTT	CASSDPRLAGGLSTDTQYF
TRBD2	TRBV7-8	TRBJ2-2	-	TGTGCCAGCAGCTTAGGAACTAGCGGCACCGGGGAGCTGTTTTTT	CASSLGTSGTGELFF
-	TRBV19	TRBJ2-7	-	TGTGCCAGTAGTGTGGGTGGGAGCTCCTACGAGCAGTACTTC	CASSVGGSSYEQYF
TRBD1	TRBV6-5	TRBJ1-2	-	TGTGCCAGCAGTTCTACCGGGACAGGGGGTGGCTACACCTTC	CASSSTGTGGGYTF
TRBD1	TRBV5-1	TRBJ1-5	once	TGCGCCAGCAGCTTGGGTGACAGGGGGCCGGATCAGCCCCAGCATTTT	CASSLGDRGPDQPQHF
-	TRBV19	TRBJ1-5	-	TGTGCCAGTAGTATTTTGGGAGGCAATCAGCCCCAGCATTTT	CASSILGGNQPQHF
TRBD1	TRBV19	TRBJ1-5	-	TGTGCCAGTAGCATTTACCAGGACAGGGGGCAAAGGCAGCCCCAGCATTTT	CASSIYQDRGQRQPQHF
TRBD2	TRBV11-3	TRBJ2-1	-	TGTGCCAGCAGCCGGCGGACGGGAGGCGGGAATGAGCAGTTCTTC	CASSRRTGGGNEQFF
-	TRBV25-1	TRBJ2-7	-	TGTGCCAGCAGCGGATCTGCTACGGGGCAGTACTTC	CASSGSATGQYF
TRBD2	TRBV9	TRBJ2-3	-	TGTGCCAGCAGCGCCCTAGCGGGGCATAGCACAGATACGCAGTATTTT	CASSALAGHSTDTQYF
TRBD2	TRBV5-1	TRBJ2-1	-	TGCGCCAGCAGCCTACTAGCGGGGGGGCGTAATGAGCAGTTCTTC	CASSLLAGGRNEQFF
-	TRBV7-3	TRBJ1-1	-	TGTGCCAGCAGCTCAGGGACCGCGAACACTGAGGCTTTCTTT	CASSSGTANTEAFF
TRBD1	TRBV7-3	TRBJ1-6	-	TGTGCCAGCAGCTCCGGGACAGGGGGTTCACCCCTCCACTTT	CASSSGTGGSPLHF
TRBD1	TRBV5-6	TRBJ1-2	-	TGTGCCAGCAGCTTAGGGGGGACAGTGATCTATGGCTACACCTTC	CASSLGGTVIYGYTF
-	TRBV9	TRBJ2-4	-	TGTGCCAGCAGCGTAGGGGCGGGGATAGCCAAAAACATTCAGTACTTC	CASSVGAGIAKNIQYF
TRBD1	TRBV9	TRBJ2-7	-	TGTGCCAGCAGCCCGCCCGGGACAGGGGTTCGCGAGCAGTACTTC	CASSPPGTGVREQYF
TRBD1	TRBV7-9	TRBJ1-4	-	TGTGCCAGCGGGGGACAGGGCGGAGAAAAACTGTTTTTT	CASGGQGGEKLFF
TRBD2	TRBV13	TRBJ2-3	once	TGTGCCAGCAGCTTGGGGGGGGCAGATACGCAGTATTTT	CASSLGGADTQYF